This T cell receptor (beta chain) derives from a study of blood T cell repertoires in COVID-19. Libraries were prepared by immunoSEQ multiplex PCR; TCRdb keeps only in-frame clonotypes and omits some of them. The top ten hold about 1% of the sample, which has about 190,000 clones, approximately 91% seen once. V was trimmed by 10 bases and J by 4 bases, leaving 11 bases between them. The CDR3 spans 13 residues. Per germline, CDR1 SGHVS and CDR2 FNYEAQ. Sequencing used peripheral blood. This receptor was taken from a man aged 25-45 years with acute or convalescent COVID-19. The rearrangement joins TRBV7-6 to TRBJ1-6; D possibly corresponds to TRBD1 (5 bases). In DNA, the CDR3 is TGTGCCACTCGAGGACATTATAATTCACCCCTCCACTTT. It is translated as CATRGHYNSPLHF.